Below, 26 T cell receptor beta chains from the same sample are listed, as sequenced in a study of cytomegalovirus exposure and HLA in healthy donors. The PCR had 60 Vbeta and 13 Jbeta primers. Repertoires were generated with immunoSEQ multiplex PCR, while TCRdb's copy carries only in-frame clones and drops some. The sample lists around 170,000 clones, around 79% occurring once. Input material: PBMCs. These receptors were taken from a woman between 50 and 59 years old in good health and CMV-seronegative.

Written as DNA, the CDR3 is TGTGCCAGTAGCCTCGGGACAGACTATGGCTACACCTTC. It codes for CASSLGTDYGYTF. The rearrangement links TRBV19 to TRBJ1-2; 7 nucleotides line up with TRBD1. Germline V gene data show CDR1 as LNHDA and CDR2 as SQIVND (reference sequence). CDR3 length: 13 residues. Trimming took 6 bases from V and 3 from J; bases not matched to a gene: 4.

The genes are TRBV10-1 and TRBJ2-5, with 7 nucleotides matching TRBD2. This CDR3 comprises 15 residues. The germline CDR1 and CDR2 sequences are WNHNN and SYGVQD (reference sequence). V dropped 3 bases and J dropped 1; count of bases not matched to a gene: 5. The CDR3 sequence: CASSDRASGQETQYF. The CDR3 nucleotides are TGCGCCAGCAGTGATCGGGCTAGCGGCCAAGAGACCCAGTACTTC.

The chain links TRBV28 to TRBJ2-7; possibly TRBD2 for D (5 bases). CDR1 and CDR2 from the germline V gene are MDHEN and SYDVKM. The length of the CDR3 is 15 residues. Trimming removed 3 bases from V and 0 bases from J, with 12 bases in between. The CDR3: CASSFRTLSSYEQYF. The CDR3 DNA is TGTGCCAGCAGTTTCCGGACTCTTAGCTCCTACGAGCAGTACTTC.

The chain has TRBV5-1 and TRBJ2-2, with a weak D call TRBD1 (5 bases). The germline gives CDR1 SGHRS, CDR2 YFSETQ. Between the trimmed V and J ends, which lost 4 bases and 6 bases, there was a span of 16 bases. CDR3 length: 15 residues. The CDR3 DNA reads as TGCGCCAGCAGCCCACAAAACTCAGGGTCCGGGGAGCTGTTTTTT. Translation: CASSPQNSGSGELFF.

The table lists this clone with a count of one. The rearrangement uses TRBV5-1 and TRBJ2-3, with a tentative D call TRBD2 (6 bases). The CDR3 sequence is 16 residues long. CDR1 SGHRS and CDR2 YFSETQ come from the germline V gene. The ends were cut back, 4 bases at V and 0 bases at J, with 15 bases in the middle. The CDR3 spells CASSLTRLESTDTQYF. Written as DNA, the CDR3 is TGCGCCAGCAGCCTAACTCGACTAGAAAGCACAGATACGCAGTATTTT.

This chain links TRBV30 with TRBJ1-1; tentatively, D is TRBD1 (5 bases). The CDR3 runs to 19 residues. V shed 0 bases and J shed 6 bases, with 29 bases lying between them. Germline V gene lookup returns CDR1 GTSNPN and CDR2 SVGIG (reference sequence). Here the CDR3 DNA reads TGTGCCTGGAGTGTATGGTCCGGTCGTGTGGTCCGCCAGGGTTCTGAAGCTTTCTTT. The encoded protein is CAWSVWSGRVVRQGSEAFF.

The rearrangement joins TRBV19 to TRBJ1-1, with TRBD1 matching over 9 bases. Per germline, CDR1 LNHDA and CDR2 SQIVND (reference sequence). Trimming removed 3 bases from V and 7 bases from J; junction bases left unmatched: 9. CDR3 length: 15 residues. The CDR3 DNA reads TGTGCCAGTAGTATCAGACAGGGGGGCATTCGTGAAGCTTTCTTT. It translates to CASSIRQGGIREAFF.

The chain has TRBV11-2 and TRBJ2-5; tentative D call: TRBD1 (6 bases). V was trimmed by 2 bases and J by 4 bases, leaving 20 bases between them. The CDR3 contains 17 residues. In germline, CDR1 is SGHAT, CDR2 FQNNGV. The DNA for the CDR3 is TGTGCCAGCAGCTTATCCTCAACTACAGGGAACCCAGAGACCCAGTACTTC. As protein: CASSLSSTTGNPETQYF.

As regards this clone: The DNA is left out, because the CDR3 cannot be placed on it with certainty; the CDR3 is given as TCRdb lists it. The V and J genes are TRBV6-8 and TRBJ1-2. Inclusive of both ends, the CDR3 amounts to 15 amino acids. Germline V CDR1 and CDR2: MNHGY, SAAAGT. The CDR3 here is CVPAVTARGNYGYTF.

The chain uses TRBV5-1 and TRBJ2-5, with 12 bases lining up with TRBD2. The CDR3 is 16 residues long. Germline V gene sequence: CDR1 SGHRS, CDR2 YFSETQ. After removal of 4 bases from V and 5 bases from J, the junction contained 9 bases not matched to a gene. The CDR3 is CASSPTSGRRSETQYF. The CDR3 DNA is TGCGCCAGCAGCCCGACTAGCGGGAGAAGATCGGAGACCCAGTACTTC.

The CDR3 spells CATSSPGVGDTQYF. DNA for the CDR3: TGTGCCACCAGCAGTCCCGGGGTGGGGGATACGCAGTATTTT. V usage is TRBV15 and J usage is TRBJ2-3; the D gene is possibly TRBD2 (5 bases). CDR1 is LNHNV, CDR2 YYDKDF, per germline (reference sequence). Trimming shortened V by 3 bases and J by 6 bases, and 13 bases separated the two germline ends. CDR3 length equals 14 residues.

The rearrangement links TRBV11-2 to TRBJ2-2; TRBD2 matches 13 bases. Germline loops: CDR1 SGHAT, CDR2 FQNNGV. The ends lost 4 bases at V and 7 bases at J; junction bases unmatched: 6. The CDR3 contains 16 residues. DNA of the CDR3: TGTGCCAGCAGCTCGACTAGCGGGAGGAAGGGCGGGGAGCTGTTTTTT. This gives the protein CASSSTSGRKGGELFF. The entire variable domain, with the rest obtained from reference TRBV11-2 and TRBJ2-2, is as follows: EAGVAQSPRYKIIEKRQSVAFWCNPISGHATLYWYQQILGQGPKLLIQFQNNGVVDDSQLPKDRFSAERLKGVDSTLKIQPAKLEDSAVYLCASSSTSGRKGGELFFGEGSRLTVL.

The V call is TRBV20-1, the J call TRBJ1-1; possible D gene TRBD1, 5 bases. The CDR3 extends over 10 amino acids. V shed 6 bases and J shed 10 bases, with 12 bases lying between them. In germline, CDR1 is DFQATT, CDR2 SNEGSKA (reference sequence). The CDR3, as DNA: TGCAGTGCCCTTGACAGAGGAGCTTTCTTT. Translation gives CSALDRGAFF.

The genes are TRBV29-1 and TRBJ1-1, with D tentatively TRBD1 (5 bases). V was cut by 4 bases and J by 2 bases, with 8 bases left in between. This CDR3 has 12 residues. Germline V gene sequence: CDR1 SQVTM, CDR2 ANQGSEA. The CDR3, as DNA: TGCAGCGTTGGGGGGGTAAACACTGAAGCTTTCTTT. It translates to CSVGGVNTEAFF.

The chain combines TRBV9 with TRBJ2-5; possibly TRBD1 for D (6 bases). Germline lookup yields CDR1 SGDLS and CDR2 YYNGEE. V was cut by 6 bases and J by 0 bases, with 12 bases left in between. The CDR3 has 14 amino acids. The CDR3 loop reads CASNSQGYQETQYF. In DNA form, the CDR3 reads TGTGCCAGCAATTCCCAGGGGTACCAAGAGACCCAGTACTTC.

The chain has TRBV5-1 and TRBJ2-5; 14 bases line up with TRBD2. Gene TRBJ2-7 matches the end of the DNA better, so the J call may be wrong. Per the germline V gene, CDR1 is SGHRS and CDR2 is YFSETQ. The CDR3 covers 17 residues. CDR3 sequence: CASSLGLAGGLTYEQYF. The CDR3 DNA is TGCGCCAGCAGCTTGGGACTAGCGGGAGGGCTAACCTACGAGCAGTACTTC.

This chain connects TRBV5-4 to TRBJ1-2; 9 bases match TRBD1. Trimming took 4 bases from V and 6 from J; bases not matched to a gene: 4. Germline assignment: CDR1 SGHNT and CDR2 YYREEE (reference sequence). This CDR3 has 13 residues. The CDR3 sequence is CASSGTGLNGYTF. In DNA, the CDR3 is TGTGCCAGCAGCGGGACAGGGCTCAATGGCTACACCTTC.

This clone was recorded only once. The J gene is TRBJ2-3, the V gene TRBV2; 15 nucleotides align to TRBD2. The CDR3 contains 17 residues. With V trimmed by 6 bases and J by 5 bases, 9 bases remained unmatched. In germline, CDR1 is SNHLY, CDR2 FYNNEI. The CDR3 sequence is CASSLGLAGGSGDTQYF. CDR3 DNA sequence: TGTGCCAGCAGCCTGGGACTAGCGGGAGGCAGTGGAGATACGCAGTATTTT.

The CDR3 loop reads CASSVGTSGSYEQYF. In DNA, the CDR3 is TGTGCCAGCAGCGTAGGGACTAGCGGCTCCTACGAGCAGTACTTC. The chain employs TRBV7-9 and TRBJ2-7, with 11 bases matching TRBD2. J was trimmed by 0 bases and V by 5 bases; bases with no gene match: 3. Germline V gene lookup returns CDR1 SEHNR and CDR2 FQNEAQ (reference sequence). This CDR3 spans 15 amino acids.

This chain connects TRBV14 to TRBJ2-5; 7 nucleotides line up with TRBD2. The CDR3 loop spans 17 amino acids. The junction had 14 bases not matched to a gene; V was cut back by 2 bases and J by 5 bases. CDR1 is SGHDN and CDR2 is FVKESK in the germline V gene. This chain's CDR3 is CASSQFARGGNGETQYF. DNA of the CDR3: TGTGCCAGCAGCCAATTCGCCCGCGGGGGAAATGGGGAGACCCAGTACTTC.

The chain employs TRBV4-2 and TRBJ2-3; 10 bases align to TRBD2. The CDR3 is 16 residues long. V shed 4 bases, J shed 6 bases, and the junction held 10 bases outside the gene matches. The germline V gene has CDR1 LGHNA and CDR2 YNFKEQ. CDR3: CASSPASGSHQDTQYF. CDR3 nucleotides: TGTGCCAGCAGCCCCGCTAGCGGGAGTCACCAGGATACGCAGTATTTT.

V usage is TRBV28 and J usage is TRBJ2-7; 14 nucleotides agree with TRBD2. The junction had 21 bases not matched to a gene; V was cut back by 7 bases and J by 7 bases. This CDR3 is built from 19 residues. Germline CDR1 is MDHEN and CDR2 is SYDVKM. CDR3 coding DNA: TGTGCCAGCAAACCGGGACACAGGTCGACTAGCGGGAGGGCAGGGGAGCAGTACTTC. It translates to CASKPGHRSTSGRAGEQYF.

The V gene is TRBV10-1, the J gene TRBJ2-1, with TRBD2 identical over 12 bases. With 8 bases clipped from V and 7 bases from J, the junction kept 6 bases outside the gene matches. The CDR3 contains 14 residues. Germline V gives CDR1 WNHNN, CDR2 SYGVQD (reference sequence). This CDR3 is CASATSGSLNEQFF. The CDR3 DNA follows: TGCGCCAGCGCGACTAGCGGGAGCTTAAATGAGCAGTTCTTC.

This clone has only a few counts. The rearrangement links TRBV10-3 to TRBJ1-1; TRBD1 matches 10 bases. This CDR3 spans 13 amino acids. Germline values: CDR1 ENHRY, CDR2 SYGVKD. V was pared by 10 bases and J by 4 bases, with 6 bases of the junction left unmatched. CDR3 sequence (DNA): TGTGCCAGCCAGACAGGGGGCTTCACTGAAGCTTTCTTT. Its translation: CASQTGGFTEAFF.

V and J are TRBV2 and TRBJ2-1, with 14 bases that match TRBD2. This CDR3 has 21 amino acids. The germline CDR1 and CDR2 sequences are SNHLY and FYNNEI. After removal of 2 bases from V and 0 bases from J, the junction contained 12 bases not matched to a gene. CDR3 DNA: TGTGCCAGCAGTGAAACACTGACTAGCGGGGGGGCCGCGTCCTCCTACAATGAGCAGTTCTTC. Protein: CASSETLTSGGAASSYNEQFF.

The chain joins TRBV9 to TRBJ2-3, with 8 nucleotides matching TRBD2. The V gene's germline CDR1 is SGDLS and CDR2 YYNGEE. The V gene end was trimmed by 4 bases and the J gene end by 2 bases; junction bases not matched to a gene: 9. The CDR3 is 16 residues long. CDR3 loop: CASSPYAGGVTDTQYF. The CDR3 DNA follows: TGTGCCAGCAGCCCCTATGCCGGGGGGGTCACAGATACGCAGTATTTT.